Following are 22 T cell receptor beta chains from one sample sequenced in a study of T cell changes during pregnancy in multiple sclerosis. Repertoires were generated with immunoSEQ multiplex PCR, while TCRdb's copy carries only in-frame clones and drops some. The profile covers approximately 48,000 clones, with approximately 94% appearing a single time and 0.58% taken by the ten largest. The sequenced sample was CD4+ T cells from peripheral blood mononuclear cells, obtained in the second trimester of pregnancy. The receptors were gathered from a female donor with multiple sclerosis, enrolled in a pregnancy study.

The chain recombines TRBV18 with TRBJ2-1, with 7 bases matching TRBD2. With V trimmed by 3 bases and J by 8 bases, 7 bases remained unmatched. The CDR3 consists of 14 residues. CDR1 KGHSH and CDR2 LQKENI come from the germline V gene. CDR3 coding DNA: TGTGCCAGCTCACCGGGCGGGGGTATCGATGAGCAGTTCTTC. Protein: CASSPGGGIDEQFF.

The chain has TRBV29-1 and TRBJ2-5, with 9 bases lining up with TRBD2. Germline V gene sequence: CDR1 SQVTM, CDR2 ANQGSEA. J was trimmed by 5 bases and V by 1 base; bases with no gene match: 8. The CDR3 has 15 amino acids. The CDR3 sequence is CSVEGERGAVETQYF. The CDR3 DNA reads as TGCAGCGTTGAAGGGGAGCGGGGGGCGGTGGAGACCCAGTACTTC. Supplemented by reference TRBV29-1 and TRBJ2-5, the full variable domain reads SAVISQKPSRDICQRGTSLTIQCQVDSQVTMMFWYRQQPGQSLTLIATANQGSEATYESGFVIDKFPISRPNLTFSTLTVSNMSPEDSSIYLCSVEGERGAVETQYFGPGTRLLVL.

This chain connects TRBV7-3 to TRBJ1-2, with D possibly being TRBD1 (5 bases). Trimming left V 2 bases short and J 4 bases short, with 11 bases between. The CDR3 loop spans 14 amino acids. Germline V gene data show CDR1 as SGHTA and CDR2 as FQGTGA. Here the CDR3 DNA reads TGTGCCAGCAGCTTAGGAGGGGAGGGCTATGGCTACACCTTC. It specifies CASSLGGEGYGYTF.

V is TRBV6-4 and J is TRBJ2-7, with 13 bases fitting TRBD2. The trim removed 6 bases at V and 6 bases at J, leaving 5 bases unmatched. The germline V gene encodes CDR1 MRHNA and CDR2 SNTAGT. This CDR3 has 14 residues. The CDR3 reads CASRLAGGPSEQYF. CDR3 DNA sequence: TGTGCCAGCAGACTAGCGGGGGGGCCCTCCGAGCAGTACTTC.

The chain uses TRBV2 and TRBJ1-5, with D possibly TRBD1 on 6 matching bases. In germline, CDR1 is SNHLY, CDR2 FYNNEI. The CDR3 covers 15 residues. V was shortened by 6 bases and J by 5 bases, with 17 bases between the two germline ends. The CDR3 DNA reads as TGTGCCAGCAGCGTATCCGGGACACGGGATCAGCCCCAGCATTTT. Protein product: CASSVSGTRDQPQHF.

The rearrangement joins TRBV13 to TRBJ1-1, with 10 bases matching TRBD1. Germline V gene data show CDR1 as PRHDT and CDR2 as FYEKMQ (reference sequence). CDR3 length: 18 amino acids. V shed 2 bases, J shed 4 bases, and the junction held 13 bases outside the gene matches. The chain's CDR3 is CASSLNLRSTGGLTEAFF. CDR3 sequence (DNA): TGTGCCAGCAGCTTAAACCTACGATCGACAGGGGGCCTCACTGAAGCTTTCTTT.

This clone was seen once. The V and J genes are TRBV7-9 and TRBJ1-1; perhaps TRBD1 as D (6 bases). The CDR3 runs to 17 residues. V lost 5 bases and J lost 6, with 25 bases in between. Germline assignment: CDR1 SEHNR and CDR2 FQNEAQ (reference sequence). CDR3 nucleotides: TGTGCCAGCAGCCTTCCCCCACAGGGAGCTCCCGGGGCTGAAGCTTTCTTT. Translation: CASSLPPQGAPGAEAFF.

The genes are TRBV4-3 and TRBJ1-5; D gene unclear. The germline V gene has CDR1 LGHNA and CDR2 YSLEER. Trimming took 5 bases from V and 5 from J, leaving 13 bases between them. The CDR3 totals 14 residues. CDR3 region: CASSSERGDQPQHF. The CDR3 DNA reads TGCGCCAGCAGCTCGGAGCGGGGTGATCAGCCCCAGCATTTT.

The CDR3, as DNA: TGTGCCAGCAGCGAGACCTTCAGGGGCGAGCAGTACTTC. Protein sequence: CASSETFRGEQYF. This sequence joins TRBV6-5 and TRBJ2-7; perhaps TRBD1 as D (6 bases). CDR3 size: 13 residues. The V gene lost 6 bases and the J gene lost 6 bases, with 15 bases spanning the gap. Per the germline V gene, CDR1 is MNHEY and CDR2 is SVGAGI.

The chain employs TRBV7-2 and TRBJ1-6; D unclear. Germline CDR1 and CDR2: SGHTA and FQGNSA. The CDR3 is 12 residues long. Trimming pared 6 bases from V and 10 bases from J, leaving 10 bases between. CDR3 residues: CASSRGTSPLHF. Here the CDR3 DNA reads TGTGCCAGCAGTCGGGGTACCTCACCCCTCCACTTT.

The chain combines TRBV6-5 with TRBJ1-1; TRBD1 agrees at 8 bases. This CDR3 region has 15 residues. V trimming: 8 bases; J trimming: 4 bases; junction bases outside the gene matches: 12. The V gene's germline CDR1 is MNHEY and CDR2 SVGAGI. The CDR3 protein is CASEETGVRGTEAFF. DNA of the CDR3: TGTGCCAGCGAAGAGACAGGGGTCAGGGGCACTGAAGCTTTCTTT.

This clone appeared a single time. This chain joins TRBV25-1 and TRBJ2-7; D remains ambiguous. V lost 3 bases and J 7 bases, leaving 16 bases between the germline ends. Germline CDR1 and CDR2: MGHDK and SYGVNS. The CDR3 sequence is 14 residues long. The CDR3 coding sequence is TGTGCCAGCAGTGAGATTGGGCCTCCAAGGGAGCAGTACTTC. Residues: CASSEIGPPREQYF.

V usage is TRBV19 and J usage is TRBJ2-2; the D is unclear. Trimming removed 5 bases at V and 9 bases at J, with 10 bases between. Per the germline V gene, CDR1 is LNHDA and CDR2 is SQIVND (reference sequence). The CDR3 length is 12 residues. CDR3 sequence: CASSLVARELFF. The CDR3 DNA reads TGTGCCAGTAGTCTAGTGGCTCGGGAGCTGTTTTTT.

V and J are TRBV10-3 and TRBJ2-3; 9 bases align to TRBD2. The CDR3 contains 16 residues. From germline, CDR1 is ENHRY and CDR2 SYGVKD. Unmatched junction bases numbered 2, after V lost 0 bases and J lost 1 base. CDR3 bases: TGTGCCATCAGTGAGTCCCGACTAGCGGGCACAGATACGCAGTATTTT. It encodes CAISESRLAGTDTQYF.

J is TRBJ2-5 and V is TRBV6-1; D is perhaps TRBD1 (6 bases). CDR3 length: 15 residues. V was trimmed by 5 bases and J by 4 bases, leaving 17 bases between them. Germline V lookup: CDR1 MNHNS, CDR2 SASEGT. The CDR3 sequence: CASSSLQGQGETQYF. In nucleotides, the CDR3 is TGTGCCAGCAGTTCTCTTCAGGGGCAGGGAGAGACCCAGTACTTC.

A single count supports this clone. This sample includes further DNA sequences coding for the same CDR3. This sequence joins TRBV18 and TRBJ2-5; D is ambiguous. The V gene lost 3 bases and the J gene lost 0 bases, with 17 bases spanning the gap. CDR3 length equals 17 residues. Germline lookup yields CDR1 KGHSH and CDR2 LQKENI. The CDR3 DNA reads as TGTGCCAGCTCACCGGCCTTTGGGCAGAAGTACCAAGAGACCCAGTACTTC. Amino acid sequence: CASSPAFGQKYQETQYF.

J is TRBJ1-5 and V is TRBV19, with D possibly being TRBD1 (6 bases). The length of the CDR3 is 15 residues. Trimming cost V 3 bases and J 2 bases, with 11 bases left between them. Germline values: CDR1 LNHDA, CDR2 SQIVND (reference sequence). The CDR3 sequence: CASSMVRGGNQPQHF. In nucleotides, the CDR3 is TGTGCCAGTAGTATGGTCAGGGGAGGCAATCAGCCCCAGCATTTT. Looking up the rest from reference TRBV19 and TRBJ1-5 gives the full variable domain: DGGITQSPKYLFRKEGQNVTLSCEQNLNHDAMYWYRQDPGQGLRLIYYSQIVNDFQKGDIAEGYSVSREKKESFPLTVTSAQKNPTAFYLCASSMVRGGNQPQHFGDGTRLSIL.

The chain links TRBV30 to TRBJ1-2; 7 bases line up with TRBD1. V dropped 2 bases and J dropped 0; count of bases not matched to a gene: 9. CDR3 length equals 16 residues. Germline CDR1 reads GTSNPN; CDR2 reads SVGIG (reference sequence). CDR3 region: CAWSTGQPLANYGYTF. The CDR3 nucleotides are TGTGCCTGGAGTACGGGACAGCCCTTAGCTAACTATGGCTACACCTTC.

The genes are TRBV6-5 and TRBJ2-7; possible D gene TRBD2, 7 bases. V was pared by 7 bases and J by 4 bases, with 20 bases between. CDR1 and CDR2 from the germline V gene are MNHEY and SVGAGI. The CDR3 contains 15 residues. As DNA, the CDR3 is TGTGCCAGCACCGGGGGGCAGGGAGGGCGTTACGAGCAGTACTTC. Protein sequence: CASTGGQGGRYEQYF.

This clone was counted only a few times. The chain employs TRBV5-8 and TRBJ2-1; TRBD2 agrees at 8 bases. The junction had 12 bases not matched to a gene; V was cut back by 6 bases and J by 7 bases. Germline loops: CDR1 SGHTS, CDR2 YDEGEE. This CDR3 region has 15 residues. The DNA of the CDR3 is TGTGCCAGCACTCCGGGAGGCGGGGGGCGTAATGAGCAGTTCTTC. Amino acid sequence: CASTPGGGGRNEQFF.

This sequence joins TRBV5-4 and TRBJ1-2; TRBD1 matches at 10 bases. CDR3 length equals 16 residues. The ends lost 4 bases at V and 4 bases at J; junction bases unmatched: 10. Germline loops: CDR1 SGHNT, CDR2 YYREEE (reference sequence). The chain's CDR3 is CASSARQGAAVYGYTF. The CDR3 region has the DNA TGTGCCAGCAGCGCAAGACAGGGGGCAGCGGTCTATGGCTACACCTTC.

The chain recombines TRBV6-5 with TRBJ2-7; 7 bases are shared with TRBD1. CDR1 is MNHEY, CDR2 SVGAGI, per germline. The CDR3 consists of 14 residues. V shed 0 bases and J 1 base; nucleotides not matched to a gene: 0. Here the CDR3 DNA reads TGTGCCAGCAGTTACTCGGGACAGTCCTACGAGCAGTACTTC. It encodes CASSYSGQSYEQYF.